Below, 6 T cell receptor beta chains from the same sample are listed, as sequenced in a study of T cells in Graves' hyperthyroidism and ophthalmopathy. TCR beta CDR3 regions were amplified from RNA transcripts. First-round RT-PCR with HTBI primers amplified the TCR CDR3 region. TCRdb analysed the multiplex PCR reads with MiXCR anew, one entry per CDR3 protein. The table shows about 620,000 distinct CDR3 sequences, with roughly 15% occurring only once. The sequenced material came from blood. The receptors here all came from a woman younger than 45 with Graves' hyperthyroidism.

The chain is built from TRBV7-9 and TRBJ2-3, with TRBD2 matching over 10 bases. The CDR3 length is 17 residues. V lost 5 bases and J lost 2; bases outside the gene matches: 10. Germline V gene lookup returns CDR1 SEHNR and CDR2 FQNEAQ (reference sequence). CDR3 in amino acids: CASSAPTSGSPTDTQYF. CDR3 bases: TGTGCCAGCAGCGCTCCGACTAGCGGGTCACCCACAGATACGCAGTATTTT.

In its sample, this clonotype was seen a few times. The CDR3 reads CSARPVQQGGSYEQYF. The DNA of the CDR3 is TGCAGTGCCAGACCCGTCCAACAGGGTGGCTCCTACGAGCAGTACTTC. J is TRBJ2-7 and V is TRBV20-1; D may be TRBD1 (6 bases). This CDR3 contains 16 residues. Germline V gene data show CDR1 as DFQATT and CDR2 as SNEGSKA (reference sequence). V dropped 6 bases and J dropped 0 bases, with 21 bases sitting between them.

This clonotype appeared many times. V gene TRBV6-1 combines with J gene TRBJ1-5, with 12 nucleotides matching TRBD1. The CDR3 loop spans 18 amino acids. The junction had 11 bases not matched to a gene; V was cut back by 1 base and J by 7 bases. Germline loops: CDR1 MNHNS, CDR2 SASEGT. The CDR3 nucleotides read TGTGCCAGCAGTGAAGTACCGGGACAGGGGGCGATCAGGCAGCCCCAGCATTTT. Its translation is CASSEVPGQGAIRQPQHF.

This clonotype was seen at least ten times. The chain recombines TRBV30 with TRBJ1-1; D unclear. The germline CDR1 and CDR2 sequences are GTSNPN and SVGIG (reference sequence). Trimming took off 6 bases at V and 2 bases at J, with 13 bases between the two ends. This CDR3 is built from 13 residues. The CDR3 loop is CACQRSANTEAFF. DNA for the CDR3: TGTGCCTGTCAGAGAAGCGCTAACACTGAAGCTTTCTTT.

This clonotype was observed a few times. This CDR3 is CASSRQGPIAPNNEQFF. The DNA of the CDR3 is TGCGCCAGCAGCCGACAGGGACCCATCGCGCCAAACAATGAGCAGTTCTTC. The V call is TRBV4-1, the J call TRBJ2-1; 7 bases agree with TRBD1. The germline CDR1 and CDR2 sequences are MGHRA and YSYEKL. This CDR3 has 17 amino acids. V shed 4 bases, J shed 5 bases, and the junction held 14 bases outside the gene matches.

This clonotype was detected many times. The J gene is TRBJ1-5, the V gene TRBV28; 9 nucleotides line up with TRBD1. This CDR3 has 15 amino acids. Germline CDR1 MDHEN, CDR2 SYDVKM. The V and J ends lost 4 bases and 5 bases, in that order; junction bases with no gene match: 6. The CDR3 bases are TGTGCCAGCAGTTCCCCGGGACAGGGAGATCAGCCCCAGCATTTT. Translating it yields CASSSPGQGDQPQHF.